The 2 T cell receptor beta chains presented below share a single source sample, sequenced in a study of cytomegalovirus exposure and HLA in healthy donors. Amplification used 60 Vbeta primers and 13 Jbeta primers. Libraries were prepared by immunoSEQ multiplex PCR; TCRdb keeps only in-frame clonotypes and omits some of them. Found here are some 130,000 clones, more than 80% of them singletons; the top ten hold 1%. Sequencing used PBMCs. The receptors shown here come from a man aged 40-50 years in good health and CMV-seronegative.

In this sample, this clone turned up many times. The chain's CDR3 is CASSGTGGSGANVLTF. The DNA of the CDR3 is TGTGCCAGCAGTGGGACAGGGGGCTCTGGGGCCAACGTCCTGACTTTC. The chain employs TRBV6-1 and TRBJ2-6, with 10 bases that match TRBD1. Germline CDR1 is MNHNS and CDR2 is SASEGT. Trimming at V came to 4 bases and at J to 0 bases, leaving 0 bases not matched to a gene. The CDR3 spans 16 residues.

J is TRBJ1-2 and V is TRBV6-5; D perhaps matches TRBD1 (6 bases). Germline CDR1 is MNHEY and CDR2 is SVGAGI. CDR3 length: 14 amino acids. The V end lost 0 bases, the J end lost 8 bases, and 13 bases lay between the germline ends. The CDR3 loop reads CASSYSTGTRGYTF. The DNA for the CDR3 is TGTGCCAGCAGTTACTCGACAGGAACGCGGGGCTACACCTTC.